This entry lists 19 T cell receptor beta chains sequenced from one sample in a study of T cell responses to AZD1222 COVID-19 vaccine. This table comes from immunoSEQ multiplex PCR, and its TCRdb copy is limited to in-frame clones, with some not included. The sample includes 150,000 or so clones, roughly 93% of them seen just once. The sequenced sample was peripheral blood, obtained on day 0 of AZD1222 vaccination. The receptors derive from an adult in good health.

The chain recombines TRBV12-3 or TRBV12-4 with TRBJ1-1; D is perhaps TRBD1 (5 bases). The germline V and J ends were trimmed by 6 bases and 6 bases, with 14 bases remaining between them. The CDR3 runs to 13 residues. The CDR3 sequence is CASSHGWGAEAFF. The CDR3 coding sequence is TGTGCCAGCAGCCATGGGTGGGGCGCTGAAGCTTTCTTT.

The chain couples TRBV6-5 to TRBJ1-1; D unclear. V was shortened by 0 bases and J by 4 bases, with 12 bases between the two germline ends. The CDR3 spans 15 residues. Per the germline V gene, CDR1 is MNHEY and CDR2 is SVGAGI. CDR3 nucleotides: TGTGCCAGCAGTTACTCGACGTCCGAGATCACTGAAGCTTTCTTT. Residues: CASSYSTSEITEAFF.

CDR3 in DNA: TGTGCCGCCGACTGGAGCTCCTATAATTCACCCCTCCACTTT. Translated: CAADWSSYNSPLHF. The chain uses TRBV30 and TRBJ1-6; no firm D call. Germline CDR1 is GTSNPN and CDR2 is SVGIG (reference sequence). V lost 8 bases and J 0 bases, leaving 11 bases between the germline ends. This CDR3 has 14 amino acids.

This rearrangement joins TRBV6-5 to TRBJ2-5, with TRBD2 matching over 9 bases. V gave up 7 bases and J gave up 2 bases; unmatched junction bases: 8. CDR3 size: 15 residues. The germline gives CDR1 MNHEY, CDR2 SVGAGI. The CDR3, as DNA: TGTGCCAGCACTTTGGCTAGCGGGGATCAAGAGACCCAGTACTTC. Translated: CASTLASGDQETQYF.

The count of this clone is one. The gene calls are TRBV11-2 and TRBJ2-7; the D gene is possibly TRBD1 (5 bases). Germline V CDR1 and CDR2: SGHAT, FQNNGV. This CDR3 region has 15 residues. V was clipped by 5 bases and J by 2 bases, with 16 bases between them. The CDR3 sequence is CASSPRTLNPYEQYF. DNA for the CDR3: TGTGCCAGCAGCCCCAGGACACTTAACCCCTACGAGCAGTACTTC.

The J gene is TRBJ1-5, the V gene TRBV19; tentatively, D is TRBD1 (5 bases). The germline gives CDR1 LNHDA, CDR2 SQIVND (reference sequence). This CDR3 region has 15 residues. The V end lost 4 bases, the J end lost 0 bases, and 10 bases lay between the germline ends. The CDR3 region is CASSTDSNSNQPQHF. As DNA, the CDR3 is TGTGCCAGTAGTACCGACAGCAATAGCAATCAGCCCCAGCATTTT.

The rearrangement links TRBV7-8 to TRBJ1-1, with D unresolved. The CDR3 extends over 16 amino acids. V dropped 5 bases and J dropped 4 bases, with 20 bases sitting between them. From germline, CDR1 is SGHVS and CDR2 FQNEAQ. CDR3 bases: TGTGCCAGCAGCATCGATCAAACAGCTCGGGGCACTGAAGCTTTCTTT. It is translated as CASSIDQTARGTEAFF.

The chain links TRBV7-3 to TRBJ2-7, with D perhaps TRBD1 or TRBD2 (6 bases each). Per the germline V gene, CDR1 is SGHTA and CDR2 is FQGTGA. This CDR3 is 15 amino acids long. With 2 bases removed from V and 4 bases from J, the gap between germline ends came to 15 bases. The CDR3 protein is CASSLGPGGYYEQYF. In nucleotides, the CDR3 is TGTGCCAGCAGCTTAGGTCCCGGGGGCTATTACGAGCAGTACTTC.

The chain combines TRBV5-1 with TRBJ1-1; no definite D call. CDR3 size: 13 residues. The V end was cut by 5 bases, the J end by 1 base, with 9 bases between. Germline CDR1 is SGHRS and CDR2 is YFSETQ. In nucleotides, the CDR3 is TGCGCCAGCAGTCGCCAAAAGAACACTGAAGCTTTCTTT. It encodes CASSRQKNTEAFF.

V usage is TRBV29-1 and J usage is TRBJ2-2; 7 bases match TRBD2. V lost 4 bases, J lost 5 bases, and 10 bases stayed unmatched. Germline V gives CDR1 SQVTM, CDR2 ANQGSEA. The CDR3 loop spans 15 amino acids. The CDR3 DNA follows: TGCAGCGTTGGGGTCACAGGCGGGAGTACCGGGGAGCTGTTTTTT. Protein: CSVGVTGGSTGELFF.

This chain uses TRBV6-4 with TRBJ2-3; 7 bases align to TRBD2. With 6 bases clipped from V and 2 bases from J, the junction kept 11 bases outside the gene matches. CDR3 size: 16 residues. CDR1 and CDR2 from the germline V gene are MRHNA and SNTAGT. CDR3 DNA sequence: TGTGCCAGCAGCCCGGCTGGGGGAGGGCCCACAGATACGCAGTATTTT. The encoded protein is CASSPAGGGPTDTQYF.

This chain links TRBV29-1 with TRBJ1-1; a possible D gene is TRBD1 (6 bases). Between the trimmed V and J ends, which lost 7 bases and 2 bases, there was a span of 11 bases. Germline CDR1 is SQVTM and CDR2 is ANQGSEA. The CDR3 is made up of 12 amino acids. This CDR3 is CSGKQGNTEAFF. The CDR3 DNA reads as TGCAGCGGCAAACAGGGAAACACTGAAGCTTTCTTT.

This clone has just a few counts. The J gene is TRBJ2-7, the V gene TRBV20-1; 8 nucleotides agree with TRBD2. The junction had 8 bases not matched to a gene; V was cut back by 3 bases and J by 1 base. The CDR3 is made up of 15 amino acids. CDR1 is DFQATT, CDR2 SNEGSKA, per germline (reference sequence). The CDR3 sequence is CSASQPGLGSYEQYF. The DNA for the CDR3 is TGCAGTGCTAGTCAACCGGGACTAGGATCCTACGAGCAGTACTTC.

A single count supports this clone. This chain links TRBV29-1 with TRBJ1-1; 9 positions match TRBD1. This CDR3 contains 17 residues. Unmatched junction bases numbered 16, after V lost 7 bases and J lost 1 base. Germline CDR1 and CDR2: SQVTM and ANQGSEA. CDR3: CSALTEGRDRENTEAFF. CDR3 DNA sequence: TGCAGCGCCCTAACCGAGGGGAGGGACAGGGAGAACACTGAAGCTTTCTTT.

The gene calls are TRBV11-2 and TRBJ2-1, with 10 bases identical to TRBD2. Germline V gives CDR1 SGHAT, CDR2 FQNNGV. The CDR3 is 15 amino acids. V lost 2 bases, J lost 5 bases, and 3 bases stayed unmatched. As DNA, the CDR3 is TGTGCCAGCAGCTTATATAGCGGGGGGAACAATGAGCAGTTCTTC. Translation gives CASSLYSGGNNEQFF.

The J gene is TRBJ1-4, the V gene TRBV15; D unresolved. CDR3 size: 13 residues. Germline loops: CDR1 LNHNV, CDR2 YYDKDF (reference sequence). Deletions cut 1 base from V and 6 bases from J, with 6 bases between. The CDR3 region is CATSRVADEKLFF. The CDR3 bases are TGTGCCACCAGCAGAGTGGCGGATGAAAAACTGTTTTTT. Full variable domain (remainder filled in from reference TRBV15 and TRBJ1-4): DAMVIQNPRYQVTQFGKPVTLSCSQTLNHNVMYWYQQKSSQAPKLLFHYYDKDFNNEADTPDNFQSRRPNTSFCFLDIRSPGLGDTAMYLCATSRVADEKLFFGSGTQLSVL.

The sample holds a few counts of this clone. This chain uses TRBV5-4 with TRBJ2-2; no firm D call. The length of the CDR3 is 13 residues. Germline lookup yields CDR1 SGHNT and CDR2 YYREEE (reference sequence). Deletions cut 5 bases from V and 5 bases from J, with 10 bases between. The DNA for the CDR3 is TGTGCCAGCAGGGATGTGGGGACCGGGGAGCTGTTTTTT. Amino acids: CASRDVGTGELFF. Drawing the rest from reference TRBV5-4 and TRBJ2-2, the complete variable domain is ETGVTQSPTHLIKTRGQQVTLRCSSQSGHNTVSWYQQALGQGPQFIFQYYREEENGRGNFPPRFSGLQFPNYSSELNVNALELDDSALYLCASRDVGTGELFFGEGSRLTVL.

The CDR3 nucleotides read TGTGCCAGCAGTGGAACTCCAAGCGGGAGAATCTACGAGCAGTACTTC. Translated, it gives CASSGTPSGRIYEQYF. The V call is TRBV28, the J call TRBJ2-7; 8 bases line up with TRBD2. After removal of 5 bases from V and 3 bases from J, the junction contained 12 bases not matched to a gene. This CDR3 spans 16 amino acids. The V gene's germline CDR1 is MDHEN and CDR2 SYDVKM. Full variable domain (missing parts from reference TRBV28 and TRBJ2-7): DVKVTQSSRYLVKRTGEKVFLECVQDMDHENMFWYRQDPGLGLRLIYFSYDVKMKEKGDIPEGYSVSREKKERFSLILESASTNQTSMYLCASSGTPSGRIYEQYFGPGTRLTVT.

The chain joins TRBV28 to TRBJ1-4; 7 bases match TRBD1. From germline, CDR1 is MDHEN and CDR2 SYDVKM. With V trimmed by 4 bases and J by 7 bases, 18 bases remained unmatched. The CDR3 has 18 amino acids. The CDR3 DNA reads TGTGCCAGCAGTTCCCCAGACAGGGCCTACTACGGGAGTGAAAAACTGTTTTTT. Protein: CASSSPDRAYYGSEKLFF.